Listed here are 32 T cell receptor beta chains from one sample, sequenced in a study of blood T cell repertoires in COVID-19. Sequenced by immunoSEQ multiplex PCR; TCRdb stores in-frame clones only, minus some. Among over 100,000 clones listed, about 72% were seen once. Material for sequencing was peripheral blood. The receptors originated from a man between 60 and 75 years old with active or convalescent COVID-19.

The chain uses TRBV5-1 and TRBJ2-3, with 9 bases identical to TRBD2. After removal of 0 bases from V and 4 bases from J, the junction contained 12 bases not matched to a gene. CDR1 SGHRS and CDR2 YFSETQ come from the germline V gene. The CDR3 consists of 18 residues. CDR3 DNA: TGCGCCAGCAGCTTGGGCCCTTTGAGTAGCGGGAGAGCAGATACGCAGTATTTT. Encoded protein: CASSLGPLSSGRADTQYF.

This clone was detected once. The sample has other DNA sequences that encode this CDR3 too. This chain links TRBV18 with TRBJ1-5, with 10 bases that match TRBD1. The germline V gene encodes CDR1 KGHSH and CDR2 LQKENI. The junction had 2 bases not matched to a gene; V was cut back by 3 bases and J by 6 bases. This CDR3 spans 14 amino acids. In DNA, the CDR3 is TGTGCCAGCTCACCGACAGGGGGCGTTCAGCCCCAGCATTTT. Protein: CASSPTGGVQPQHF.

This clone was counted only a few times. This sequence joins TRBV18 and TRBJ2-7, with D maybe TRBD1 (6 bases). Germline V gene data show CDR1 as KGHSH and CDR2 as LQKENI. CDR3 length: 15 residues. V was trimmed by 0 bases and J by 5 bases, leaving 14 bases between them. CDR3 residues: CASSPPSQGFNEQYF. The CDR3 nucleotides read TGTGCCAGCTCACCACCCAGCCAGGGGTTCAACGAGCAGTACTTC.

Only a few counts were recorded for this clone. This sequence joins TRBV2 and TRBJ1-3; 11 nucleotides match TRBD1. Germline V gene data show CDR1 as SNHLY and CDR2 as FYNNEI. The V gene end was trimmed by 6 bases and the J gene end by 2 bases; junction bases not matched to a gene: 3. This CDR3 spans 15 amino acids. The CDR3 spells CASRAGQGAGNTIYF. For the CDR3, the DNA is TGTGCCAGCAGAGCGGGACAGGGGGCTGGAAACACCATATATTTT.

The V and J genes are TRBV29-1 and TRBJ1-1, with TRBD1 matching 10 bases. The CDR3 totals 14 residues. Trimming cost V 3 bases and J 6 bases; bases outside gene matches: 7. Germline V CDR1 and CDR2: SQVTM, ANQGSEA. CDR3 protein: CSVERQGATAEAFF. The DNA for the CDR3 is TGCAGCGTTGAGCGACAGGGGGCAACGGCTGAAGCTTTCTTT.

In this sample, this clone turned up many times. The chain joins TRBV10-3 to TRBJ2-3; TRBD2 matches 8 bases. Trimming removed 7 bases from V and 3 bases from J; junction bases left unmatched: 12. The CDR3 runs to 16 residues. Per the germline V gene, CDR1 is ENHRY and CDR2 is SYGVKD. CDR3 sequence reads: CAITPVGREDTDTQYF. The CDR3, as DNA: TGTGCCATCACCCCGGTTGGGCGGGAGGATACAGATACGCAGTATTTT.

This clone turned up a few times. The chain is built from TRBV6-5 and TRBJ1-6; 7 positions agree with TRBD1. After removal of 3 bases from V and 10 bases from J, the junction contained 6 bases not matched to a gene. The CDR3 loop spans 14 amino acids. CDR1 is MNHEY and CDR2 is SVGAGI in the germline V gene. The CDR3 region is CASSYDRGQSPLHF. DNA of the CDR3: TGTGCCAGCAGTTATGATAGGGGGCAATCACCCCTCCACTTT.

J is TRBJ2-5 and V is TRBV27, with D possibly TRBD2 on 6 matching bases. Germline CDR1 MNHEY, CDR2 SMNVEV (reference sequence). V lost 2 bases and J 3 bases, leaving 10 bases between the germline ends. The CDR3 is 14 amino acids. Here the CDR3 reads CASSLSREEETQYF. Written as DNA, the CDR3 is TGTGCCAGCAGTTTAAGCAGGGAGGAAGAGACCCAGTACTTC.

The chain uses TRBV15 and TRBJ2-3, with 8 bases lining up with TRBD2. The CDR3 totals 13 residues. Germline loops: CDR1 LNHNV, CDR2 YYDKDF (reference sequence). V dropped 11 bases and J dropped 1; count of bases not matched to a gene: 5. The chain's CDR3 is CAATSGRTDTQYF. The CDR3 DNA follows: TGTGCCGCCACTAGCGGACGCACAGATACGCAGTATTTT.

V usage is TRBV28 and J usage is TRBJ1-2, with TRBD1 matching over 8 bases. The trim removed 2 bases at V and 6 bases at J, leaving 8 bases unmatched. The CDR3 has 15 residues. Germline V gene sequence: CDR1 MDHEN, CDR2 SYDVKM. CDR3 sequence (DNA): TGTGCCAGCAGTTTAGTACCACCGGGACAGGATGGCTACACCTTC. Its translation: CASSLVPPGQDGYTF.

The gene calls are TRBV6-5 and TRBJ1-3, with 9 bases aligning to TRBD1. This CDR3 has 15 residues. The germline V gene encodes CDR1 MNHEY and CDR2 SVGAGI. V was pared by 8 bases and J by 0 bases, with 5 bases of the junction left unmatched. The CDR3 sequence is CASGRTGDSGNTIYF. The CDR3 DNA follows: TGTGCCAGCGGACGGACAGGGGACTCTGGAAACACCATATATTTT.

This chain uses TRBV10-3 with TRBJ2-3; the D gene is possibly TRBD1 (5 bases). Trimming stripped 9 bases from V and 5 bases from J, with 6 bases between. CDR3 size: 10 residues. Germline values: CDR1 ENHRY, CDR2 SYGVKD. In nucleotides, the CDR3 is TGTGCCATAGGGGTAGATACGCAGTATTTT. As protein: CAIGVDTQYF.

The chain links TRBV28 to TRBJ2-1; D may be TRBD2 (6 bases). The CDR3 loop spans 14 amino acids. The V end lost 7 bases, the J end lost 3 bases, and 13 bases lay between the germline ends. Germline V lookup: CDR1 MDHEN, CDR2 SYDVKM. The CDR3 sequence: CASKSGSSYNEQFF. In DNA form, the CDR3 reads TGTGCCAGCAAATCCGGGAGTAGCTACAATGAGCAGTTCTTC.

The chain couples TRBV19 to TRBJ2-3; possible D gene TRBD1, 6 bases. The CDR3 extends over 14 amino acids. Germline lookup yields CDR1 LNHDA and CDR2 SQIVND (reference sequence). The ends were cut back, 5 bases at V and 9 bases at J, with 18 bases in the middle. The CDR3 DNA sequence: TGTGCCAGTAGTCCCCAAAAGGGGGAAGGGACGCAGTATTTT. Translating it yields CASSPQKGEGTQYF.

The V and J genes are TRBV7-9 and TRBJ1-1; D not resolved. The CDR3 length is 13 residues. The germline V gene has CDR1 SEHNR and CDR2 FQNEAQ (reference sequence). Trimming removed 5 bases from V and 4 bases from J, with 11 bases in between. Written as DNA, the CDR3 is TGTGCCAGCAGCCTCTTTTTCGTCACTGAAGCTTTCTTT. This translates into CASSLFFVTEAFF. The variable domain in full, completed from reference TRBV7-9 and TRBJ1-1, reads DTGVSQNPRHKITKRGQNVTFRCDPISEHNRLYWYRQTLGQGPEFLTYFQNEAQLEKSRLLSDRFSAERPKGSFSTLEIQRTEQGDSAMYLCASSLFFVTEAFFGQGTRLTVV.

J is TRBJ1-4 and V is TRBV23-1; 7 nucleotides line up with TRBD1. TRBV23-1 is assigned to the ORF class and has an uncertain function. V gave up 0 bases and J gave up 1 base; unmatched junction bases: 8. The CDR3 has 18 residues. CDR3 nucleotides: TGCGCCAGCAGTCAATCCCTGAGGGACAGACAAACTAATGAAAAACTGTTTTTT. Its protein product is CASSQSLRDRQTNEKLFF.

The chain recombines TRBV28 with TRBJ1-4; TRBD1 might be the D (6 bases). Germline V gene data show CDR1 as MDHEN and CDR2 as SYDVKM. The CDR3 is 18 residues long. V was clipped by 2 bases and J by 1 base, with 17 bases between them. The CDR3 loop reads CASSLVPQGSGTNEKLFF. The DNA of the CDR3 is TGTGCCAGCAGTTTAGTCCCTCAGGGGTCGGGAACTAATGAAAAACTGTTTTTT.

The rearrangement uses TRBV6-5 and TRBJ2-5, with a tentative D call TRBD1 (6 bases). The CDR3 is made up of 15 amino acids. Germline CDR1 is MNHEY and CDR2 is SVGAGI. Trimming shortened V by 0 bases and J by 5 bases, and 13 bases separated the two germline ends. The CDR3 bases are TGTGCCAGCAGTTACTCCCCAGGACAGAGGGAGACCCAGTACTTC. Protein sequence: CASSYSPGQRETQYF.

The chain employs TRBV5-6 and TRBJ2-7; 7 bases are a match to TRBD1. V gave up 3 bases and J gave up 3 bases; unmatched junction bases: 3. The CDR3 covers 13 residues. The germline gives CDR1 SGHDT, CDR2 YYEEEE. As DNA, the CDR3 is TGTGCCAGCAGCTACGGGACAGACTACGAGCAGTACGTC. Protein product: CASSYGTDYEQYV.

The J gene is TRBJ1-5, the V gene TRBV28; TRBD1 agrees at 8 bases. This CDR3 has 13 amino acids. The germline V gene encodes CDR1 MDHEN and CDR2 SYDVKM. Trimming removed 6 bases from V and 7 bases from J; junction bases left unmatched: 5. The CDR3 coding sequence is TGTGCCAGCAGCCCGGACAGGGACCAGCCCCAGCATTTT. Its translation is CASSPDRDQPQHF.

This chain joins TRBV7-9 and TRBJ2-3, with TRBD2 matching 7 bases. With 10 bases clipped from V and 5 bases from J, the junction kept 15 bases outside the gene matches. The CDR3 contains 15 residues. CDR1 and CDR2 from the germline V gene are SEHNR and FQNEAQ (reference sequence). This CDR3 reads CATDLGREILDTQYF. The CDR3 region has the DNA TGTGCCACTGACCTCGGGCGGGAGATCTTAGATACGCAGTATTTT.

The chain recombines TRBV5-1 with TRBJ2-1; a weak D match, TRBD2 (6 bases). CDR3 size: 16 residues. Germline V gene data show CDR1 as SGHRS and CDR2 as YFSETQ. Trimming pared 0 bases from V and 0 bases from J, leaving 10 bases between. The CDR3 is CASSLADGSSYNEQFF. DNA for the CDR3: TGCGCCAGCAGCTTGGCCGACGGGAGCTCCTACAATGAGCAGTTCTTC.

This chain connects TRBV6-5 to TRBJ2-2; tentative D call: TRBD2 (6 bases). This CDR3 is built from 15 residues. CDR1 MNHEY and CDR2 SVGAGI come from the germline V gene. Trimming took 6 bases from V and 0 from J, leaving 11 bases between them. In nucleotides, the CDR3 is TGTGCCAGCAGGCTAGCGTTCGCGAACACCGGGGAGCTGTTTTTT. It is translated as CASRLAFANTGELFF.

The chain has TRBV11-2 and TRBJ2-2, with 11 bases aligning to TRBD1. V shed 6 bases and J 3 bases; nucleotides not matched to a gene: 3. The germline CDR1 and CDR2 sequences are SGHAT and FQNNGV. This CDR3 comprises 15 residues. Here the CDR3 reads CASRRDRGDTGELFF. The CDR3 DNA sequence: TGTGCCAGCAGGAGGGACAGGGGGGACACCGGGGAGCTGTTTTTT.

This chain links TRBV9 with TRBJ2-1, with 13 bases lining up with TRBD2. This CDR3 contains 17 residues. The J segment lost 0 bases and the V segment lost 0 bases, leaving 0 bases of the junction unmatched. Germline CDR1 is SGDLS and CDR2 is YYNGEE. CDR3 amino acids: CASSVGLAGGSYNEQFF. CDR3 in DNA: TGTGCCAGCAGCGTAGGACTAGCGGGAGGCTCCTACAATGAGCAGTTCTTC.

This chain links TRBV7-9 with TRBJ2-1; TRBD1 agrees at 11 bases. V lost 4 bases, J lost 5 bases, and 10 bases stayed unmatched. The CDR3 is 17 amino acids. In germline, CDR1 is SEHNR, CDR2 FQNEAQ (reference sequence). The CDR3 sequence: CASSSPGTGGINNEQFF. Here the CDR3 DNA reads TGTGCCAGCAGCTCCCCCGGGACAGGGGGTATTAACAATGAGCAGTTCTTC.

V and J are TRBV5-1 and TRBJ2-7; maybe TRBD1 (5 bases). V was trimmed by 1 base and J by 6 bases, leaving 14 bases between them. The CDR3 is made up of 14 amino acids. Germline loops: CDR1 SGHRS, CDR2 YFSETQ. This CDR3 reads CASSLRQGQGEQYF. The CDR3 coding sequence is TGCGCCAGCAGCTTGCGGCAGGGTCAAGGCGAGCAGTACTTC. Based on the CDR3 plus reference TRBV5-1 and TRBJ2-7, the full variable domain is KAGVTQTPRYLIKTRGQQVTLSCSPISGHRSVSWYQQTPGQGLQFLFEYFSETQRNKGNFPGRFSGRQFSNSRSEMNVSTLELGDSALYLCASSLRQGQGEQYFGPGTRLTVT.

The chain has TRBV7-6 and TRBJ2-1; D is ambiguous. V lost 5 bases and J lost 3, with 5 bases in between. Germline V CDR1 and CDR2: SGHVS, FNYEAQ. The CDR3 spans 12 residues. CDR3 nucleotides: TGTGCCAGCAGCCCGGGCTACAATGAGCAGTTCTTC. As protein: CASSPGYNEQFF.

The V call is TRBV7-3, the J call TRBJ2-1; 9 bases line up with TRBD2. V gave up 5 bases and J gave up 4 bases; unmatched junction bases: 6. The CDR3 spans 15 residues. Germline V gene data show CDR1 as SGHTA and CDR2 as FQGTGA. CDR3 sequence reads: CASSPLAGAYNEQFF. The CDR3 DNA is TGTGCCAGCAGCCCGTTAGCGGGAGCGTACAATGAGCAGTTCTTC.

The J gene is TRBJ1-2, the V gene TRBV5-8, with D possibly being TRBD1 (5 bases). CDR1 and CDR2 from the germline V gene are SGHTS and YDEGEE. The CDR3 length is 16 residues. V was shortened by 3 bases and J by 7 bases, with 22 bases between the two germline ends. Here the CDR3 reads CASSSEPFRDLRGYTF. The CDR3 coding sequence is TGTGCCAGCAGCTCCGAGCCCTTCAGGGACTTACGTGGCTACACCTTC.

The chain couples TRBV11-2 to TRBJ2-2; D is perhaps TRBD1 (6 bases). The CDR3 totals 13 residues. Germline CDR1 is SGHAT and CDR2 is FQNNGV. Deletions cut 8 bases from V and 0 bases from J, with 7 bases between. CDR3 protein: CASGTTNTGELFF. The CDR3 region has the DNA TGTGCCAGCGGGACAACGAACACCGGGGAGCTGTTTTTT.

This clone has just one count. This sequence joins TRBV6-1 and TRBJ2-7; possible D gene TRBD1, 5 bases. The CDR3 is 14 amino acids. In germline, CDR1 is MNHNS, CDR2 SASEGT. V was pared by 3 bases and J by 0 bases, with 9 bases between. The CDR3 spells CASSEGPSSYEQYV. CDR3 nucleotide sequence: TGTGCCAGCAGTGAGGGGCCTAGCTCCTACGAGCAGTACGTC.